This T cell receptor (delta chain) was recovered during a study of Vδ1+ human thymocytes. Sequences come from RNA converted to cDNA by reverse transcription. Pooled V-gene forward primers with one constant-region reverse primer generated the CDR3 amplicons by multiplex PCR. TCRdb redid the clone calls on the multiplex PCR reads with CATT. Among about 58,000 delta-chain clones, about 15% were seen once, and the ten largest hold over 0.35%. This clone was seen more than once but under ten times. The antigen remains unidentified. The study, taken as a whole, reports: Unexpected Vdelta2 sequences could cause misinterpretation of bulk repertoire data. Highly polyclonal TRG and TRD repertoires with Gaussian CDR3 length distributions appeared in thymus.

V lost 3 bases to trimming and J lost 5 bases, with 16 bases between them. CDR1 and CDR2 from the germline V gene are TSWWSYY and QGS. This CDR3 has 15 amino acids. The clonotype was recovered from a girl under three years old who had congenital heart surgery. The sequenced sample was Vdelta1+ gamma-delta thymocytes from the thymus. This sample's subset: FACS-sorted CD3+ TCRalphabeta- TCRVdelta1+ TCRVdelta2- thymocytes. The chain uses TRDV1 and TRDJ1; possible D gene TRDD3, 6 bases. CDR3 amino acids: CALGDRPDTRDKLIF. CDR3 sequence (DNA): TGTGCTCTTGGGGACCGGCCGGATACAAGGGATAAACTCATCTTT.